This T cell receptor (beta chain) is drawn from a study of shared clonotypes between healthy human individuals. Turning to the study itself: Each donor contributed plates that comprised three CD4 naive, three CD4 memory, two CD8 naive and one CD8 memory.

Germline values: CDR1 SNHLY, CDR2 FYNNEI. The CDR3 extends over 14 amino acids. Trimming removed 7 bases from V and 5 bases from J; junction bases left unmatched: 10. Sequencing was performed with immunoSEQ multiplex PCR; in TCRdb, only in-frame clones are kept and a portion is missing. The sample includes some 800,000 clones, roughly 92% of them seen just once. Study findings and constraints: Sampling covered blood only; tissue repertoires likely differ.

A note on this clone: Its antigen is not known.

CD45RO-negative CD8 cells positively selected for CCR7 made up the naive population, which excluded terminally differentiated effector memory CD45RA+ cells. Among the donors, all were Caucasian adults who lived in Nashville, Tennessee. The rearrangement joins TRBV2 to TRBJ2-5, with TRBD2 matching 7 bases. The clonotype was recovered from a man aged 25 to 40 in good health. The specimen was naive CD8+ T cells sorted from blood. CDR3 sequence: CASTAGDPLETQYF. The CDR3 DNA reads as TGTGCCAGCACGGCGGGAGACCCGCTTGAGACCCAGTACTTC.